This T cell receptor beta chain was recovered during a study of cytotoxic CD8 clonotypes in ibrutinib-treated CLL. Regarding the study as a whole: Sustained-remission patients were sampled at different times than progressing patients were.

This clone appeared once. Its specificity is unknown. Clones were sequenced by immunoSEQ multiplex PCR, and TCRdb holds only the in-frame ones, with some missing. The repertoire holds about 60,000 clones, with approximately 54% as singletons. Germline V CDR1 and CDR2: MNHEY, SMNVEV (reference sequence). J gave up 2 bases and V 2 bases, and 1 base lay outside the gene matches. CDR3 length: 14 amino acids. The receptor was isolated from a human donor with chronic lymphocytic leukemia. The sequenced sample was PBMCs, obtained at disease progression, from a patient treated with ibrutinib. The J gene is TRBJ2-7, the V gene TRBV27; 9 bases are a match to TRBD2. CDR3 loop: CASSLVAGAYEQYF. In nucleotides, the CDR3 is TGTGCCAGCAGTTTAGTAGCGGGGGCCTACGAGCAGTACTTC.